Only a few counts were recorded for the clone carrying this T cell receptor (beta chain). Its matching antigen is unknown. This sample also contains other DNA sequences that code for the same CDR3. This entry belongs to a study of shared clonotypes between healthy human individuals. The V gene's germline CDR1 is MNHEY and CDR2 SMNVEV (reference sequence). The CDR3 consists of 14 residues. V was cut by 0 bases and J by 0 bases, with 6 bases left in between. Study-level results: Shared clonotypes: about 5% naive CD4, 3.5% to 4% naive CD8, under 2.5% memory CD4, 0.4% to 0.45% memory CD8. On the whole, naive subsets had larger estimated richness than memory subsets had.

Methods used by the authors: Junction-only sequences without quality scores came from ImmunoSEQ, so filtering differed. Using immunoSEQ multiplex PCR, the repertoire was profiled, and TCRdb retains in-frame clones only, with some absent. The V and J calls and clone size were taken over from that table, and D and trimming were inferred from the DNA. The profile shows some 2 million clones, over 85% of them singletons. Positively selected for CCR7, the CD45RO-negative cells used as naive CD8 cells excluded terminally differentiated effector memory CD45RA+ cells. The V call is TRBV27, the J call TRBJ2-7; D gene unclear. Specimen: naive CD8+ T cells sorted from blood. The TCR comes from a young man in good health. The CDR3 sequence: CASSLSGLSYEQYF. Here the CDR3 DNA reads TGTGCCAGCAGTTTATCGGGCCTCTCCTACGAGCAGTACTTC.